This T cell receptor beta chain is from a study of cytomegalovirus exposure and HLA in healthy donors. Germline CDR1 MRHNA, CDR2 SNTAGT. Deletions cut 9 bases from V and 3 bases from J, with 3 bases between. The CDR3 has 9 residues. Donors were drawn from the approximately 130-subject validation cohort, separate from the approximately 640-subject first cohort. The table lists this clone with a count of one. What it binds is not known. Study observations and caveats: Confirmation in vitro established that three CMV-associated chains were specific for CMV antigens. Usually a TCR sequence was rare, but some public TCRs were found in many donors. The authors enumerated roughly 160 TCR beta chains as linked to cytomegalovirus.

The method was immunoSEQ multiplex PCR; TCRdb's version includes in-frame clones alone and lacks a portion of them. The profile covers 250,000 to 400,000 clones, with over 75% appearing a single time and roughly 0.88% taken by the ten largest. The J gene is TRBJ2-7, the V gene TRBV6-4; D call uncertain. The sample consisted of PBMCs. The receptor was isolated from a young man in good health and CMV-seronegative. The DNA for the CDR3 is TGTGCCAGACTCTACGAGCAGTACTTC. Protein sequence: CARLYEQYF.